The next 26 T cell receptor beta chains were all read from a single sample in a study of cytomegalovirus exposure and HLA in healthy donors. Use of 60 Vbeta and 13 Jbeta primers characterized the PCR. Libraries were prepared by immunoSEQ multiplex PCR; TCRdb keeps only in-frame clonotypes and omits some of them. The sample shows roughly 200,000 clones, and about 1.1% sits with its ten largest clones. Sequencing used PBMCs. The origin of the receptors is a girl aged 2 to 10 in good health and CMV-seropositive.

The chain recombines TRBV14 with TRBJ2-7; D gene ambiguous. The CDR3 contains 14 residues. Germline V gives CDR1 SGHDN, CDR2 FVKESK. V lost 5 bases and J lost 0, with 11 bases in between. The CDR3 nucleotides are TGTGCCAGCAGCTTACGGTCCTACTCCTACGAGCAGTACTTC. Amino acid sequence: CASSLRSYSYEQYF.

The chain employs TRBV28 and TRBJ2-5, with 7 bases lining up with TRBD1. The assigned J gene may be wrong: the sequence end matches TRBJ2-7 better. The CDR3 runs to 15 residues. Germline V gene data show CDR1 as MDHEN and CDR2 as SYDVKM. CDR3 sequence reads: CASVSPGQPPYEQYF. The CDR3 DNA follows: TGTGCCAGCGTGTCCCCGGGACAGCCGCCCTACGAGCAGTACTTC.

This CDR3 reads CAISEASSGDNEQFF. In DNA form, the CDR3 reads TGTGCCATCAGTGAGGCGTCTAGCGGGGACAATGAGCAGTTCTTC. The chain joins TRBV10-3 to TRBJ2-1; 9 bases are a match to TRBD2. The CDR3 has 15 residues. After removal of 2 bases from V and 5 bases from J, the junction contained 4 bases not matched to a gene. Germline loops: CDR1 ENHRY, CDR2 SYGVKD.

J is TRBJ2-7 and V is TRBV5-4; 8 bases map to TRBD2. This CDR3 contains 16 residues. Germline lookup yields CDR1 SGHNT and CDR2 YYREEE (reference sequence). With 0 bases clipped from V and 1 base from J, the junction kept 6 bases outside the gene matches. The CDR3 spells CASSLALAAPSYEQYF. As DNA, the CDR3 is TGTGCCAGCAGCTTGGCACTAGCGGCACCTTCCTACGAGCAGTACTTC.

The chain uses TRBV10-3 and TRBJ2-1; 12 nucleotides line up with TRBD2. The germline V gene encodes CDR1 ENHRY and CDR2 SYGVKD. After removal of 4 bases from V and 12 bases from J, the junction contained 16 bases not matched to a gene. The length of the CDR3 is 17 residues. As DNA, the CDR3 is TGTGCCATCAGTGTGGGGACTAGCGGGTTCGACTCCCTTGGGCAGTTCTTC. This translates into CAISVGTSGFDSLGQFF.

The rearrangement joins TRBV5-6 to TRBJ1-4; D unresolved. V was clipped by 5 bases and J by 5 bases, with 7 bases between them. The CDR3 extends over 12 amino acids. CDR1 is SGHDT and CDR2 is YYEEEE in the germline V gene. For the CDR3, the DNA is TGTGCCAGCAGGAGGCAGAATGAAAAACTGTTTTTT. Residues: CASRRQNEKLFF.

V and J are TRBV2 and TRBJ1-5; D gene unclear. V was clipped by 3 bases and J by 6 bases, with 6 bases between them. The CDR3 covers 12 residues. The germline gives CDR1 SNHLY, CDR2 FYNNEI. CDR3 in amino acids: CASSDNSQPQHF. In nucleotides, the CDR3 is TGTGCCAGCAGTGATAATAGTCAGCCCCAGCATTTT. Complete variable domain (other parts from reference TRBV2 and TRBJ1-5): EPEVTQTPSHQVTQMGQEVILRCVPISNHLYFYWYRQILGQKVEFLVSFYNNEISEKSEIFDDQFSVERPDGSNFTLKIRSTKLEDSAMYFCASSDNSQPQHFGDGTRLSIL.

The chain links TRBV10-1 to TRBJ2-5; weak D call: TRBD2 (7 bases). In germline, CDR1 is WNHNN, CDR2 SYGVQD (reference sequence). This CDR3 is built from 17 residues. The ends were cut back, 1 base at V and 1 base at J, with 16 bases in the middle. Here the CDR3 reads CASSELRGLAAQETQYF. CDR3 DNA: TGCGCCAGCAGTGAGTTGCGGGGGCTAGCGGCCCAAGAGACCCAGTACTTC.

The chain carries TRBV2 and TRBJ2-5; maybe TRBD2 (6 bases). The CDR3 consists of 17 residues. The V end was cut by 3 bases, the J end by 1 base, with 18 bases between. Germline values: CDR1 SNHLY, CDR2 FYNNEI. The CDR3 DNA is TGTGCCAGCAGTGAGGAGAATATTAGGAGGGGCCAAGAGACCCAGTACTTC. Its protein is CASSEENIRRGQETQYF. The variable domain in full, with the rest retrieved from reference TRBV2 and TRBJ2-5, is EPEVTQTPSHQVTQMGQEVILRCVPISNHLYFYWYRQILGQKVEFLVSFYNNEISEKSEIFDDQFSVERPDGSNFTLKIRSTKLEDSAMYFCASSEENIRRGQETQYFGPGTRLLVL.

The chain joins TRBV11-2 to TRBJ1-1, with a possible D match to TRBD1 (5 bases). Germline lookup yields CDR1 SGHAT and CDR2 FQNNGV. The CDR3 covers 12 residues. The germline V and J ends were trimmed by 2 bases and 11 bases, with 12 bases remaining between them. The CDR3 region has the DNA TGTGCCAGCAGCTTACCCCCGGGGGTTGCTTTCTTT. This translates into CASSLPPGVAFF.

This chain connects TRBV5-6 to TRBJ2-5; TRBD2 aligns across 8 bases. Germline assignment: CDR1 SGHDT and CDR2 YYEEEE. The CDR3 length is 12 residues. V gave up 4 bases and J gave up 5 bases; unmatched junction bases: 1. The CDR3 loop reads CASSRGGETQYF. Here the CDR3 DNA reads TGTGCCAGCAGCCGCGGGGGGGAGACCCAGTACTTC.

The chain uses TRBV30 and TRBJ2-7; 11 positions match TRBD1. The V gene end was trimmed by 0 bases and the J gene end by 2 bases; junction bases not matched to a gene: 3. Per the germline V gene, CDR1 is GTSNPN and CDR2 is SVGIG (reference sequence). The CDR3 has 15 amino acids. CDR3 nucleotide sequence: TGTGCCTGGAGTGTAGGACAGGGGGCTCCCTACGAGCAGTACTTC. It specifies CAWSVGQGAPYEQYF.

This chain joins TRBV28 and TRBJ1-5, with 7 bases matching TRBD1. Trimming removed 7 bases from V and 8 bases from J; junction bases left unmatched: 11. This CDR3 has 14 residues. The germline V gene has CDR1 MDHEN and CDR2 SYDVKM. The CDR3 coding sequence is TGTGCCAGCATTAACACAGGGGTAGTGAAGCCCCAGCATTTT. It encodes CASINTGVVKPQHF.

The gene calls are TRBV5-1 and TRBJ2-5; 11 bases are shared with TRBD2. Looked up from germline, CDR1 is SGHRS and CDR2 is YFSETQ. The CDR3 totals 15 residues. J lost 4 bases, V lost 4 bases, and 6 bases had no gene match. CDR3 loop: CASSQGLAGPETQYF. The CDR3 DNA reads as TGCGCCAGCAGCCAAGGACTAGCGGGCCCAGAGACCCAGTACTTC.

A note on this clone: Other nucleotide sequences in the sample specify the same CDR3. The chain joins TRBV6-1 to TRBJ2-7; 9 bases line up with TRBD1. The CDR3 is 13 residues long. Trimming cost V 6 bases and J 4 bases; bases outside gene matches: 4. From germline, CDR1 is MNHNS and CDR2 SASEGT. The CDR3 protein is CASRPGQGYEQYF. The CDR3 DNA reads as TGTGCCAGCAGGCCGGGACAGGGATACGAGCAGTACTTC.

V usage is TRBV5-1 and J usage is TRBJ2-1; no definite D call. Trimming pared 0 bases from V and 6 bases from J, leaving 10 bases between. Germline CDR1 is SGHRS and CDR2 is YFSETQ. CDR3 length: 14 amino acids. CDR3 protein: CASSLGAAPNEQFF. CDR3 coding DNA: TGCGCCAGCAGCTTGGGTGCGGCGCCCAATGAGCAGTTCTTC.

This chain uses TRBV5-1 with TRBJ2-7; TRBD1 matches 9 bases. The ends lost 4 bases at V and 4 bases at J; junction bases unmatched: 6. The CDR3 has 14 residues. The germline gives CDR1 SGHRS, CDR2 YFSETQ. The chain's CDR3 is CASSESGTGYEQYF. The CDR3 coding sequence is TGCGCCAGCAGCGAATCCGGGACAGGGTACGAGCAGTACTTC.

The rearrangement links TRBV5-1 to TRBJ2-1; TRBD1 aligns across 9 bases. The V segment lost 7 bases and the J segment 9 bases; nucleotides outside the gene matches: 14. The CDR3 consists of 15 residues. Germline CDR1 is SGHRS and CDR2 is YFSETQ. The CDR3 reads CASAIQGAISGEQFF. The CDR3 bases are TGCGCCAGCGCTATACAGGGGGCGATTTCGGGTGAGCAGTTCTTC.

The chain has TRBV12-5 and TRBJ2-3; D call uncertain. V lost 6 bases and J lost 0, with 10 bases in between. Per the germline V gene, CDR1 is LGHNT and CDR2 is FRNRAP. This CDR3 is built from 14 residues. The CDR3: CASGEESSTDTQYF. The CDR3 coding sequence is TGTGCTAGTGGAGAAGAGTCTAGCACAGATACGCAGTATTTT.

J is TRBJ1-6 and V is TRBV25-1, with D maybe TRBD1 (5 bases). Trimming left V 6 bases short and J 4 bases short, with 13 bases between. The length of the CDR3 is 15 residues. CDR1 is MGHDK, CDR2 SYGVNS, per germline. The CDR3 reads CASRDIGPYNSPLHF. CDR3 nucleotide sequence: TGTGCCAGCAGGGACATTGGCCCATATAATTCACCCCTCCACTTT.

This chain joins TRBV19 and TRBJ1-2, with D perhaps matching TRBD1 (6 bases). Per the germline V gene, CDR1 is LNHDA and CDR2 is SQIVND (reference sequence). V was trimmed by 8 bases and J by 0 bases, leaving 16 bases between them. The CDR3 is 15 amino acids. In DNA form, the CDR3 reads TGTGCCAGTTCATCCTCAGGGGCACCTAACTATGGCTACACCTTC. Translating gives CASSSSGAPNYGYTF.

This chain joins TRBV27 and TRBJ2-5; D remains ambiguous. The CDR3 extends over 13 amino acids. V dropped 8 bases and J dropped 5 bases, with 15 bases sitting between them. CDR1 is MNHEY and CDR2 is SMNVEV in the germline V gene (reference sequence). This chain's CDR3 is CASFTWRWETQYF. CDR3 bases: TGTGCCAGCTTTACGTGGCGGTGGGAGACCCAGTACTTC.

The chain recombines TRBV5-6 with TRBJ1-2; D perhaps matches TRBD1 (6 bases). The V gene lost 7 bases and the J gene lost 5 bases, with 24 bases spanning the gap. There are 16 residues in the CDR3. CDR1 is SGHDT, CDR2 YYEEEE, per germline. Here the CDR3 reads CASRRDTREGIYGYTF. The CDR3, as DNA: TGTGCCAGCCGCAGGGACACCCGGGAGGGGATTTATGGCTACACCTTC.

Here the CDR3 DNA reads TGTGCCAGTATCCCCTGTTCAGCGAGCGAGCAGTACTTC. Protein product: CASIPCSASEQYF. The V and J genes are TRBV19 and TRBJ2-7; D call uncertain. V was shortened by 7 bases and J by 6 bases, with 16 bases between the two germline ends. There are 13 residues in the CDR3. CDR1 and CDR2 from the germline V gene are LNHDA and SQIVND (reference sequence).

The V call is TRBV2, the J call TRBJ2-7; no clear D gene. The CDR3 extends over 13 amino acids. The germline V gene has CDR1 SNHLY and CDR2 FYNNEI. V lost 5 bases and J lost 2, with 10 bases in between. CDR3 coding DNA: TGTGCCAGCAGTTCTGCCGGTGCCTACGAGCAGTACTTC. Protein: CASSSAGAYEQYF.

The chain links TRBV11-2 to TRBJ2-1, with 7 bases lining up with TRBD2. CDR3 length equals 17 residues. After removal of 0 bases from V and 1 base from J, the junction contained 6 bases not matched to a gene. Looked up from germline, CDR1 is SGHAT and CDR2 is FQNNGV. The CDR3 nucleotides read TGTGCCAGCAGCTTAGATCGGTCTAGCGGTTCCTACAATGAGCAGTTCTTC. This sequence encodes CASSLDRSSGSYNEQFF. The complete variable domain, with remaining parts taken from reference TRBV11-2 and TRBJ2-1, reads EAGVAQSPRYKIIEKRQSVAFWCNPISGHATLYWYQQILGQGPKLLIQFQNNGVVDDSQLPKDRFSAERLKGVDSTLKIQPAKLEDSAVYLCASSLDRSSGSYNEQFFGPGTRLTVL.